Listed here is a single T cell receptor (beta chain). This clonotype was seen many times. Which antigen it targets is not known. No much larger clone is present one base from it, and per-base qualities are unavailable. The entry originates in a study of tumor-infiltrating lymphocytes in oesophageal squamous cell carcinoma listed by TCRdb under 2016. The CDR3 numbers 13 residues from cysteine through phenylalanine. Only the CDR3 region is kept as DNA, spanning 39 bases read in frame from base 1. As encoded in the germline V gene, CDR1 is SGHDN while CDR2 is FVKESK. The junction carries 8 bases between V and J, which are trimmed by 4 bases and 2 bases respectively. The library was built by means of PCR. The listed sequencing device is Illumina HiSeq 2000. TCRdb cleaned the public reads at Q25 with fastp, built clones with MiXCR and kept in-frame beta chains. Records with the same CDR3 protein are collapsed into one entry carrying the most frequent genes and DNA. The sample table holds fewer than 20,000 distinct CDR3 sequences, of which about 40% were seen once. The ten largest clones represent approximately 18% of the sample.

The sequencing sample was made of normal esophageal tissue next to the tumor. The TCR originated in a female donor with esophageal squamous cell carcinoma. The chain employs TRBV14 and TRBJ1-2; the D gene is perhaps TRBD1, on 5 matching bases. In nucleotides, the sequence is TGTGCCAGCAGCCCGGGACGGAACTATGGCTACACCTTC. The translation is CASSPGRNYGYTF. Where the CDR3 stops, the reference TRBV14 and TRBJ1-2 genes take over; the full variable domain is EAGVTQFPSHSVIEKGQTVTLRCDPISGHDNLYWYRRVMGKEIKFLLHFVKESKQDESGMPNNRFLAERTGGTYSTLKVQPAELEDSGVYFCASSPGRNYGYTFGSGTRLTVV.